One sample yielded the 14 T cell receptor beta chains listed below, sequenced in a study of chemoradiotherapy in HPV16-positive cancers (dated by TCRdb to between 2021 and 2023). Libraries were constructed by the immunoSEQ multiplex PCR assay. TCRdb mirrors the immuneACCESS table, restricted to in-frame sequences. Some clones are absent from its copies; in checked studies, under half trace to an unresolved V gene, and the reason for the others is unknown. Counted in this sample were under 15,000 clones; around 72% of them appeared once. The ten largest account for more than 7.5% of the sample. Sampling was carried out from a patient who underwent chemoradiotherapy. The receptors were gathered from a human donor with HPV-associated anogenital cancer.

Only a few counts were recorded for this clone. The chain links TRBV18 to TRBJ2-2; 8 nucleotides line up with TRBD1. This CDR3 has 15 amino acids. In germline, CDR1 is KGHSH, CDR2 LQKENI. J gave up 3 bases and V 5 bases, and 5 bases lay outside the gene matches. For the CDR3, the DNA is TGTGCCAGCTCAGCCGGGACAGGCGACACCGGGGAGCTGTTTTTT. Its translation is CASSAGTGDTGELFF.

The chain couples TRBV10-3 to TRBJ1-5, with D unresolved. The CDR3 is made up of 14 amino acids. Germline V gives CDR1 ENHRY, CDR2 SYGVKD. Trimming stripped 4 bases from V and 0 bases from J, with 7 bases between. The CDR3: CAISVSASNQPQHF. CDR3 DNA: TGTGCCATCAGTGTATCTGCTAGCAATCAGCCCCAGCATTTT.

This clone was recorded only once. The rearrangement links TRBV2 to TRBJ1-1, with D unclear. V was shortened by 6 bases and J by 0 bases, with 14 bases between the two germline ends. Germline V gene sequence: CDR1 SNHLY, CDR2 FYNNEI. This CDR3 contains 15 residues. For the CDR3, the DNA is TGTGCCAGCAGAGCTGGACGGATATTGAACACTGAAGCTTTCTTT. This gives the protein CASRAGRILNTEAFF.

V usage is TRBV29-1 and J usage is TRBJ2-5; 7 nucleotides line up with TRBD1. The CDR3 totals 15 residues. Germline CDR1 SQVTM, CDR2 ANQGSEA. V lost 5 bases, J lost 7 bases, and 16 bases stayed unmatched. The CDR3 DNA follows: TGCAGCGTTACCGGGACAGCCCGAGCCCGTGGGACCCAGTACTTC. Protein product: CSVTGTARARGTQYF.

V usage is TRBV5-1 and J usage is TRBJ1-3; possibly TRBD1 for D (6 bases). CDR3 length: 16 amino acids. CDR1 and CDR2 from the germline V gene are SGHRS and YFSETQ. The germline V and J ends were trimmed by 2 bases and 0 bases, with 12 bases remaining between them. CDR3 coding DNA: TGCGCCAGCAGCTTACTCACAGGGAGCTCTGGAAACACCATATATTTT. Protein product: CASSLLTGSSGNTIYF.

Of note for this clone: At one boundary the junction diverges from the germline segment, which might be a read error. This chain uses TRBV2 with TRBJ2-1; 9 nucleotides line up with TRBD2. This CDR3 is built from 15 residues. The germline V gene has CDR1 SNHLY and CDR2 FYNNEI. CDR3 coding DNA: TGTGCCAGCAGTGAAAGGACGATAGCGGGGGCGAGATTGGTCTTC. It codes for CASSERTIAGARLVF.

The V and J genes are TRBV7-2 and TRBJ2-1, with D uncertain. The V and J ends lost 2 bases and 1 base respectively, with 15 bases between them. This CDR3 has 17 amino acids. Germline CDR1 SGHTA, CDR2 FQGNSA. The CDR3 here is CASSLWGVDSSYNEQFF. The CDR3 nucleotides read TGTGCCAGCAGCTTATGGGGTGTGGATAGTTCCTACAATGAGCAGTTCTTC.

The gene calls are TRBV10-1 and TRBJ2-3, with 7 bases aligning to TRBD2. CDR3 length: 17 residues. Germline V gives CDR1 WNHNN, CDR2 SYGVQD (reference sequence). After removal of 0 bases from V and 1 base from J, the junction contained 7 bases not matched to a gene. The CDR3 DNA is TGCGCCAGCAGTGAGTCGGGGGGGGGTAGCGGCACAGATACGCAGTATTTT. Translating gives CASSESGGGSGTDTQYF.

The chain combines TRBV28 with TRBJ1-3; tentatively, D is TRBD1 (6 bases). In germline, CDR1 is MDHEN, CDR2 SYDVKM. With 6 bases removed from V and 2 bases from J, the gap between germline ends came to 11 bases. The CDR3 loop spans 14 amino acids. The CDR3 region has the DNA TGTGCCAGCAGACGAAGGGGGGCTGGAAACACCATATATTTT. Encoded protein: CASRRRGAGNTIYF.

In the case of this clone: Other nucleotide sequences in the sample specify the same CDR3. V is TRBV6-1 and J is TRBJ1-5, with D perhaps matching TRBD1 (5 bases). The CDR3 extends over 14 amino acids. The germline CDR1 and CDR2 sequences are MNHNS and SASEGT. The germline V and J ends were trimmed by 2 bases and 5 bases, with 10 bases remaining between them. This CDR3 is CASSESGTHQPQHF. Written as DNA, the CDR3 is TGTGCCAGCAGTGAATCCGGGACTCATCAGCCCCAGCATTTT.

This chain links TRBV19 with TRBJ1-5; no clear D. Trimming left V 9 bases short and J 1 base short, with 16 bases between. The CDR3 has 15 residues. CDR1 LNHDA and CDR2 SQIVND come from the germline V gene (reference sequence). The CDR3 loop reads CASTQNSGSNQPQHF. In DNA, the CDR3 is TGTGCCAGCACCCAGAATTCGGGGAGCAATCAGCCCCAGCATTTT.

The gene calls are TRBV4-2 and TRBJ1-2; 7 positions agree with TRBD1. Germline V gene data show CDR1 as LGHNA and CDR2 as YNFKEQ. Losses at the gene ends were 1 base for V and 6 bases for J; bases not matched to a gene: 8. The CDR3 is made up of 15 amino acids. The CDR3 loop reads CASSQGGGQYDGYTF. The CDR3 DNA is TGTGCCAGCAGCCAAGGGGGGGGACAGTACGATGGCTACACCTTC.

CDR3 loop: CASSSGSTNYGYTF. The CDR3, as DNA: TGCGCCAGCAGCTCGGGATCCACCAACTATGGCTACACCTTC. V usage is TRBV5-1 and J usage is TRBJ1-2; D uncertain. Per germline, CDR1 SGHRS and CDR2 YFSETQ. The CDR3 is made up of 14 amino acids. Trimming left V 3 bases short and J 2 bases short, with 11 bases between.

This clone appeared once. The CDR3 reads CASSFWAGGPRVNTDTQYF. CDR3 bases: TGTGCCAGCAGCTTCTGGGCCGGGGGCCCACGAGTGAACACAGATACGCAGTATTTT. The rearrangement joins TRBV7-9 to TRBJ2-3; either TRBD1 or TRBD2 may fit D (6 bases each). The CDR3 sequence is 19 residues long. From germline, CDR1 is SEHNR and CDR2 FQNEAQ (reference sequence). V dropped 3 bases and J dropped 2 bases, with 24 bases sitting between them.